This is a list of T cell receptor beta chains from one sample in a study of blood T cells in healthy people across ages. TCRdb reprocessed the 5' RACE reads via MiXCR and lists one record per CDR3 protein. The data show 1.5 million to 2 million distinct CDR3 sequences, roughly 49% seen once. Sequencing used blood. Receptors were obtained from a woman aged 40 to 50 in good health. CDR3s include the opening cysteine and the closing phenylalanine or tryptophan. Fields, in order: clone size, J gene, CDR3 length, D gene, V gene, CDR3 DNA, CDR3 protein. D genes are given only for firm matches. The size field is filled for only some rows; it gives once, few, many or a size class.

abundance: few; j_gene: TRBJ2-5; len: 16; d_gene: .; v_gene: TRBV7-2; CDR3nt: TGTGCCAGCAGCTTATCAGGGGGAGGGCCGCGGGAGACCCAGTACTTC; CDR3aa: CASSLSGGGPRETQYF
abundance: few; j_gene: TRBJ2-1; len: 16; d_gene: .; v_gene: TRBV21-1; CDR3nt: TGTGCCAGCAGCAAATATGGAGTCTCCCCCTACAATGAGCAGTTCTTC; CDR3aa: CASSKYGVSPYNEQFF
abundance: .; j_gene: TRBJ2-3; len: 14; d_gene: TRBD1; v_gene: TRBV10-2; CDR3nt: TGCGCCAGCCTCGAGACAGGGCACACAGATACGCAGTATTTT; CDR3aa: CASLETGHTDTQYF
abundance: .; j_gene: TRBJ2-3; len: 12; d_gene: .; v_gene: TRBV20-1; CDR3nt: TGCAGTGCTGCTCGCCCCACAGATACGCAGTATTTT; CDR3aa: CSAARPTDTQYF
abundance: .; j_gene: TRBJ2-5; len: 15; d_gene: .; v_gene: TRBV20-1; CDR3nt: TGCAGTGCCCGGGCCCCCACAGGATTCCAAGAGACCCAGTACTTC; CDR3aa: CSARAPTGFQETQYF
abundance: .; j_gene: TRBJ2-1; len: 14; d_gene: .; v_gene: TRBV5-1; CDR3nt: TGCGCCAGCAGCTTGGTCGCGCTAGCGAATGAGCAGTTCTTC; CDR3aa: CASSLVALANEQFF
abundance: .; j_gene: TRBJ2-7; len: 15; d_gene: TRBD1; v_gene: TRBV6-2/TRBV6-3; CDR3nt: TGTGCCAGCCTGCTGCCGGGACAGGGGACGAACGAGCAGTACTTC; CDR3aa: CASLLPGQGTNEQYF
abundance: .; j_gene: TRBJ1-3; len: 14; d_gene: .; v_gene: TRBV7-2; CDR3nt: TGTGCCAGCAGGGCCGGGGGGTCGGGAAACACCATATATTTT; CDR3aa: CASRAGGSGNTIYF
abundance: .; j_gene: TRBJ1-2; len: 13; d_gene: .; v_gene: TRBV13; CDR3nt: TGTGCCAGCAGCTTAAAGGGTCTGGGTGGCTACACCTTC; CDR3aa: CASSLKGLGGYTF
abundance: few; j_gene: TRBJ1-2; len: 10; d_gene: .; v_gene: TRBV29-1; CDR3nt: TGCAGCGTTGAAGAAGACGGCTACACCTTC; CDR3aa: CSVEEDGYTF
abundance: few; j_gene: TRBJ2-5; len: 15; d_gene: .; v_gene: TRBV5-1; CDR3nt: TGCGCCAGCGGCTTCGCGACTCTTCCTAAAGAGACCCAGTACTTC; CDR3aa: CASGFATLPKETQYF